The clone carrying this T cell receptor (beta chain) was seen repeatedly, ten times or more. Its antigen is unknown. The sample comes from a study of CD8 T cells in ankylosing spondylitis. Overall study findings and caveats: The disease-linked clones had a CD8+ phenotype and low blood frequencies. There was a TCR beta motif, made of several highly homologous variants, that appeared characteristic of ankylosing spondylitis blood.

Germline CDR1 is SGHNT and CDR2 is YYREEE (reference sequence). V was shortened by 3 bases and J by 0 bases, with 7 bases between the two germline ends. The length of the CDR3 is 15 residues. TCRdb processed the 5' RACE reads anew with MiXCR; each CDR3 protein has one entry. The repertoire holds fewer than 550,000 distinct CDR3 sequences, with 5.3% as singletons. This TCR came from a male donor with ankylosing spondylitis. What was sequenced was blood, either unsorted or a sorted T cell fraction (not recorded which). J is TRBJ2-6 and V is TRBV5-4, with D perhaps being TRBD1 or TRBD2 (5 bases each). The CDR3 sequence: CASSWGFSGANVLTF. DNA of the CDR3: TGTGCCAGCAGCTGGGGGTTCTCTGGGGCCAACGTCCTGACTTTC.